This TCR beta chain comes out of a study of blood T cell repertoires in COVID-19. The germline V gene encodes CDR1 MNHEY and CDR2 SMNVEV (reference sequence). Trimming stripped 5 bases from V and 2 bases from J, with 6 bases between. There are 12 residues in the CDR3. Participant age was about 18 to 95 years, and participants resided in roughly 25 US areas. Cohort 3 donors counted as recovered after two negative PCRs, clearance, or resolved symptoms. Sequencing used immunoSEQ multiplex PCR; TCRdb keeps in-frame clones, though not all of them. The table shows approximately 440,000 clones, with about nine tenths occurring only once.

The receptor's source is a man younger than 35 who had recovered from COVID-19. Material: PBMCs or T cells enriched from blood (not recorded which). V is TRBV27 and J is TRBJ1-2; D remains unclear. The CDR3 protein is CASSPTNYGYTF. CDR3 nucleotide sequence: TGTGCCAGCAGTCCCACAAACTATGGCTACACCTTC.